Each of the 8 T cell receptor beta chains below was sequenced from the same sample in a study of post-analysis software for immune sequencing data. Study observations and caveats: About 5 TRBV segments, including TRBV5-6, TRBV5-1 and TRBV20-1, were more frequent in patients than controls.

Libraries were made from TCR beta cDNA, and they carried unique molecular identifiers. In TCRdb, the PCR reads were re-called with MiXCR into one record per CDR3 protein. Seen here are around 700,000 distinct CDR3 sequences, 55% to 70% observed once, and the top ten hold approximately 11%. These receptors' targets are unknown. The sample taken for sequencing was blood. The receptors shown here come from a girl aged 2-15 years with multiple sclerosis.

The chain uses TRBV6-6 and TRBJ2-3, with TRBD2 identical over 8 bases. V was clipped by 2 bases and J by 1 base; unmatched bases: 8. The germline V gene has CDR1 MNHNY and CDR2 SVGAGI (reference sequence). CDR3 length: 17 residues. CDR3 protein: CASSYLLAGRRTDTQYF. The CDR3 DNA reads as TGTGCCAGCAGTTACCTCTTAGCGGGACGACGCACAGATACGCAGTATTTT.

The chain combines TRBV7-9 with TRBJ1-1, with 7 bases fitting TRBD1. CDR1 is SEHNR and CDR2 is FQNEAQ in the germline V gene (reference sequence). V shed 5 bases, J shed 2 bases, and the junction held 8 bases outside the gene matches. This CDR3 has 15 residues. The CDR3 DNA reads as TGTGCCAGCAGCCCAGACAGGGTCGATAACACTGAAGCTTTCTTT. Amino acid sequence: CASSPDRVDNTEAFF.

V usage is TRBV20-1 and J usage is TRBJ2-7; D is perhaps TRBD2 (6 bases). The CDR3 extends over 14 amino acids. Germline CDR1 is DFQATT and CDR2 is SNEGSKA (reference sequence). V lost 4 bases and J 3 bases, leaving 16 bases between the germline ends. The DNA for the CDR3 is TGCAGTGCTAACCTACTAGCCGACTACTACGAGCAGTACTTC. Translation: CSANLLADYYEQYF.

This chain joins TRBV10-2 and TRBJ1-1; D gene ambiguous. The germline gives CDR1 WSHSY, CDR2 SAAADI. V was pared by 0 bases and J by 3 bases, with 8 bases between. The CDR3 is 14 amino acids. CDR3 sequence reads: CASSESGAYTEAFF. The CDR3 bases are TGCGCCAGCAGTGAGTCGGGCGCCTACACTGAAGCTTTCTTT.

This clonotype was seen more than once but under ten times. The rearrangement uses TRBV9 and TRBJ2-5, with 10 bases matching TRBD2. The DNA end is a closer match to TRBJ2-7, so the J assignment may be wrong. Germline V gene lookup returns CDR1 SGDLS and CDR2 YYNGEE. The CDR3 consists of 22 residues. CDR3 coding DNA: TGTGCCAGCAGCCCCCACCCTCCCCTGTGGACTAGCGGAGACCAGAGGAGGGACGAGCAGTACTTC. Its translation: CASSPHPPLWTSGDQRRDEQYF.

This clonotype occurred a few times. The chain links TRBV20-1 to TRBJ2-1, with 14 bases aligning to TRBD2. The germline V gene encodes CDR1 DFQATT and CDR2 SNEGSKA (reference sequence). The CDR3 has 17 residues. V was clipped by 3 bases and J by 4 bases; unmatched bases: 8. The CDR3 reads CSASSGTSGSFYNEQFF. DNA of the CDR3: TGCAGTGCTAGTTCTGGGACTAGCGGGAGCTTTTACAATGAGCAGTTCTTC.

The CDR3: CSGLAVEISYEQYF. DNA for the CDR3: TGCAGCGGATTAGCGGTGGAAATCTCCTACGAGCAGTACTTC. The chain links TRBV20-1 to TRBJ2-4, with D perhaps matching TRBD2 (6 bases). The tail of the sequence fits TRBJ2-7 better, so the J call may be wrong. The germline V gene encodes CDR1 DFQATT and CDR2 SNEGSKA (reference sequence). The CDR3 covers 14 residues.

The chain combines TRBV5-6 with TRBJ2-5; 10 bases map to TRBD1. V shed 4 bases and J 1 base; nucleotides not matched to a gene: 4. The CDR3 is 15 amino acids. Germline V gene data show CDR1 as SGHDT and CDR2 as YYEEEE. CDR3 bases: TGTGCCAGCAGCGGGACAGGGGCCCTCCAAGAGACCCAGTACTTC. As protein: CASSGTGALQETQYF. The full variable domain, its missing parts supplied by reference TRBV5-6 and TRBJ2-5, is DAGVTQSPTHLIKTRGQQVTLRCSPKSGHDTVSWYQQALGQGPQFIFQYYEEEERQRGNFPDRFSGHQFPNYSSELNVNALLLGDSALYLCASSGTGALQETQYFGPGTRLLVL.